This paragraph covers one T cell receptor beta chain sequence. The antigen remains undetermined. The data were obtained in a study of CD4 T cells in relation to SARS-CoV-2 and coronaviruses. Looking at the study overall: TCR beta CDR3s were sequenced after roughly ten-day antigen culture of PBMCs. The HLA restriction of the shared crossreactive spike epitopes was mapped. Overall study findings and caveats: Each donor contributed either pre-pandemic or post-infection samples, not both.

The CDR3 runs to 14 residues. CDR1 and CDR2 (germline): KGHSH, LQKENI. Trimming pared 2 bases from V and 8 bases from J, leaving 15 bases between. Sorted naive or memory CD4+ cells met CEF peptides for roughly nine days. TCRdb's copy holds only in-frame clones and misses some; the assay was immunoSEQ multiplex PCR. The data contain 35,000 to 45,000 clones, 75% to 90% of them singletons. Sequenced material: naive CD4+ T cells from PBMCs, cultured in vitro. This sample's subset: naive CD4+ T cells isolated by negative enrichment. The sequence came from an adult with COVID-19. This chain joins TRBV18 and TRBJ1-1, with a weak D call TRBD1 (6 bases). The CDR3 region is CASSPAGGQREAFF. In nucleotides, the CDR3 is TGTGCCAGCTCACCAGCCGGGGGGCAGAGAGAAGCTTTCTTT.